The 2 T cell receptor beta chains presented below share a single source sample, sequenced in a study of T cells in lung cancer brain metastases. The table came from immunoSEQ multiplex PCR; TCRdb's copy has only in-frame clones and leaves some out. The sample lists some 3,000 clones, less than 90% occurring once. Sequenced sample: tumor tissue from the primary lung tumor. The receptor set was obtained from a woman in her sixties with non-small cell lung cancer.

The chain links TRBV21-1 to TRBJ1-4; whether TRBD1, the table's D call, matches the DNA was not checked. TRBV21-1 is an annotated pseudogene. The CDR3 spans 15 residues. The CDR3: CASSKAGATNEKLFF. The CDR3 region has the DNA TGTGCCAGCAGCAAAGCAGGGGCAACTAATGAAAAACTGTTTTTT.

The rearrangement links TRBV5-6 to TRBJ2-7; no definite D call. CDR1 SGHDT and CDR2 YYEEEE come from the germline V gene. Between the trimmed V and J ends, which lost 2 bases and 4 bases, there was a span of 16 bases. This CDR3 region has 15 residues. CDR3 bases: TGTGCCAGCAGCTTAGGTCCAGGTGCACGGTACGAGCAGTACTTC. This gives the protein CASSLGPGARYEQYF.